These T cell receptor beta chains were read from a single sample in a study of Ad26.COV2.S vaccination and SARS-CoV-2 variants. Measured with immunoSEQ multiplex PCR; TCRdb has only the in-frame clones, and not every one. The repertoire holds roughly 320,000 clones, with around 81% as singletons. Here the sequenced sample was peripheral blood, taken in a trial of Ad26.COV2.S vaccine versus placebo. The receptors shown here come from a person between 18 and 65 years old who received the Ad26.COV2.S COVID-19 vaccine or a placebo. Each CDR3 is given with its conserved first and last residue. A D gene is named only where the DNA matches it firmly. Not every row has a clone size; where given, it reads once, few, many or a size class.

D	V	J	size	CDR3	DNA
.	TRBV9	TRBJ2-3	.	CASSDLGRTSTDTQYF	TGTGCCAGCAGCGACCTCGGGCGGACTAGCACAGATACGCAGTATTTT
.	TRBV5-1	TRBJ1-6	.	CASRQGGGSGNSPLHF	TGCGCCAGCAGGCAGGGAGGTGGCTCGGGTAATTCACCCCTCCACTTT
TRBD2	TRBV9	TRBJ2-1	.	CASSVDGLAGDSYNEQFF	TGTGCCAGCAGCGTAGACGGACTAGCGGGTGATAGTTACAATGAGCAGTTCTTC
TRBD1	TRBV6-5	TRBJ2-1	.	CASSRQGPHNEQFF	TGTGCCAGCAGTAGACAGGGGCCTCACAATGAGCAGTTCTTC
TRBD1	TRBV4-1	TRBJ2-6	.	CASSPWDRTVWAGANVLTF	TGCGCCAGCAGCCCATGGGACAGGACCGTTTGGGCTGGGGCCAACGTCCTGACTTTC
.	TRBV21-1	TRBJ1-1	.	CASSIQGGNTEAFF	TGTGCCAGCAGCATTCAGGGGGGGAACACTGAAGCTTTCTTT
TRBD2	TRBV2	TRBJ2-3	.	CASNKLAGVRTDTQYF	TGTGCCAGCAATAAGCTAGCGGGGGTTCGCACAGATACGCAGTATTTT
TRBD1	TRBV7-8	TRBJ2-7	.	CASSLRDRSTQQYF	TGTGCCAGCAGCTTACGGGACAGATCTACGCAGCAGTACTTC
.	TRBV28	TRBJ2-3	.	CASSFDTFWGADTQYF	TGTGCCAGCAGTTTCGACACTTTCTGGGGTGCAGATACGCAGTATTTT
.	TRBV6-4	TRBJ2-3	.	CASSDSPGGAGTDTQYF	TGTGCCAGCAGTGACTCACCGGGGGGCGCCGGCACAGATACGCAGTATTTT
TRBD1	TRBV7-2	TRBJ2-2	.	CASSQDRVNTGELFF	TGTGCCAGCAGCCAGGACAGGGTGAACACCGGGGAGCTGTTTTTT
.	TRBV9	TRBJ2-2	once	CASKGDTGELFF	TGTGCCAGCAAAGGGGACACCGGGGAGCTGTTTTTT
.	TRBV5-7	TRBJ1-2	.	CASCRPNGYTF	TGTGCCAGCTGCCGACCGAATGGCTACACCTTC